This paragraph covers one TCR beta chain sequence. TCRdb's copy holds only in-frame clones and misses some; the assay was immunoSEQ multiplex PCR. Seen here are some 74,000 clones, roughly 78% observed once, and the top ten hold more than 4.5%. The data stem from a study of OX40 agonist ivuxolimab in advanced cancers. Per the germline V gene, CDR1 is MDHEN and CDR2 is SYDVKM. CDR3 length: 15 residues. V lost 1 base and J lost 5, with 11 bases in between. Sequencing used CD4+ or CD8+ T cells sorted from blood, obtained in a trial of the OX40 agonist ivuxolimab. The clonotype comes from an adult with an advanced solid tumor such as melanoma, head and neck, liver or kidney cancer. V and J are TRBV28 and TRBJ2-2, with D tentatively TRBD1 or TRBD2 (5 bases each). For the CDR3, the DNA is TGTGCCAGCAGTTTATCCGGGGCACCGACCGGGGAGCTGTTTTTT. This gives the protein CASSLSGAPTGELFF. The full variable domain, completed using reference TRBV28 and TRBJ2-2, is DVKVTQSSRYLVKRTGEKVFLECVQDMDHENMFWYRQDPGLGLRLIYFSYDVKMKEKGDIPEGYSVSREKKERFSLILESASTNQTSMYLCASSLSGAPTGELFFGEGSRLTVL.